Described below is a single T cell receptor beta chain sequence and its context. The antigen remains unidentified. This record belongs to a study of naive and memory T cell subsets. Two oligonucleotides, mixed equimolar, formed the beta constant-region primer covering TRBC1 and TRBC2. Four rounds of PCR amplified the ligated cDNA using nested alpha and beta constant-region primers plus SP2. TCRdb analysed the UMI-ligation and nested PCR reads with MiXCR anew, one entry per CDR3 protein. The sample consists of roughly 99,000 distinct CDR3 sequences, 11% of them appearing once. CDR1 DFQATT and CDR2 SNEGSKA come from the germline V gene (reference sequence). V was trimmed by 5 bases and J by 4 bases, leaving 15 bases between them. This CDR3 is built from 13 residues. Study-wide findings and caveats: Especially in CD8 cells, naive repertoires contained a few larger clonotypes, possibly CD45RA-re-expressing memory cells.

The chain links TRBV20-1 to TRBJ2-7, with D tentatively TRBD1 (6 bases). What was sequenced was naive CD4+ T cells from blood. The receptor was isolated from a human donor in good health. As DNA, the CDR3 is TGCAGTGCTCCCACGACAGGCGGGTACGAGCAGTACTTC. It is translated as CSAPTTGGYEQYF.